Listed here is a single T cell receptor beta chain. As yet, its antigen is unknown. The entry originates in a study of T cells after yellow fever vaccination. Across the study: SMART-Seq v4 Ultra Low Input prepared libraries from low-cell fractions. Study-wide findings and caveats: The secondary response was weaker but peaked faster, day 5 versus 15. After the booster, 95% to 98% of CD4 and approximately 87% of CD8 primary-response clones were re-detected.

V was cut by 1 base and J by 4 bases, with 17 bases left in between. This CDR3 comprises 15 residues. Germline V lookup: CDR1 DFQATT, CDR2 SNEGSKA (reference sequence). TCRdb reprocessed the 5' RACE reads via MiXCR and lists one record per CDR3 protein. The table has some 400,000 distinct CDR3 sequences, 15% to 20% seen once. Sample: PBMCs, taken before the yellow fever booster vaccination. The receptor was isolated from a man aged 18-30 years who received the YFV17D yellow fever vaccine. This sequence joins TRBV20-1 and TRBJ2-7, with D possibly being TRBD1 or TRBD2 (5 bases each). The chain's CDR3 is CSARGEGRVYYEQYF. CDR3 nucleotide sequence: TGCAGTGCTAGAGGAGAGGGCAGGGTATATTACGAGCAGTACTTC.